Presented here are 10 T cell receptor beta chains from one specimen sequenced in a study of T-cell reconstitution after alpha-beta-depleted transplantation in children (dated by TCRdb to about 2016). General conclusions and limits of the study: Over the following months the frequencies of hyperexpanded clones went down, and after one year T-cell counts and TCRbeta diversity were mostly credited to newly produced T cells.

Their antigen targets remain unknown. What the treatment or condition label conveys for this sample: allogeneic hematopoietic cell transplantation with graft depleted of TCRalphabeta T cells and CD19 B cells. The library was built by means of PCR. TCRdb records Illumina HiSeq 2500 as the sequencer. TCR libraries were prepared with molecular barcoding, using unique molecular identifiers to normalize TCRbeta repertoire quantification. In TCRdb, the public reads were trimmed at Q25 with fastp and aligned with MiXCR, with productive beta chains retained. For every CDR3 protein sequence, its rows merge into one entry that carries the most common genes and DNA. For this sample there are about 300,000 distinct CDR3 sequences; around 7.1% appear just once. Approximately 9.6% of the sample rests with the top ten. Sequencing used peripheral blood, obtained 360 days after TCRalphabeta/CD19-depleted stem cell transplant. The receptor source for this set is a female patient aged 2-15 years who had a stem cell transplant for Fanconi anemia, so the T cells may come from the graft donor.

This clonotype has ten or more counts. The gene calls are TRBV29-1 and TRBJ1-2; 8 bases map to TRBD1. V was pared by 5 bases and J by 5 bases, with 7 bases of the junction left unmatched. The CDR3 totals 13 residues. Germline V CDR1 and CDR2: SQVTM, ANQGSEA. The CDR3 nucleotides are TGCAGCGTTAATACAGGGGGACGGTATGGCTACACCTTC. The encoded protein is CSVNTGGRYGYTF.

This clonotype was counted ten times or more. Mismatch with germline at one junction end may stem from a read error. The chain joins TRBV15 to TRBJ2-2; D uncertain. The germline CDR1 and CDR2 sequences are LNHNV and YYDKDF (reference sequence). The CDR3 covers 12 residues. As DNA, the CDR3 is TGTGCCACCATCAGAAACACCGGGGAGCTGTTTTTT. It yields the protein CATIRNTGELFF.

This clonotype was counted at least ten times. The CDR3: CASSLDGRVDYGYTF. In DNA form, the CDR3 reads TGCGCCAGCAGCTTGGACGGCAGGGTAGACTATGGCTACACCTTC. The rearrangement uses TRBV5-1 and TRBJ1-2, with a possible D match to TRBD1 (5 bases). Germline lookup yields CDR1 SGHRS and CDR2 YFSETQ. V was trimmed by 0 bases and J by 3 bases, leaving 12 bases between them. CDR3 length: 15 amino acids.

The chain uses TRBV15 and TRBJ2-2; no definite D call. Trimming removed 0 bases from V and 6 bases from J, with 5 bases in between. Germline CDR1 reads LNHNV; CDR2 reads YYDKDF (reference sequence). The length of the CDR3 is 13 residues. The CDR3 spells CATSRDPAGELFF. The CDR3 coding sequence is TGTGCCACCAGCAGAGATCCCGCCGGGGAGCTGTTTTTT.

This clonotype showed up just a few times. The chain recombines TRBV7-2 with TRBJ2-5, with D unclear. Per the germline V gene, CDR1 is SGHTA and CDR2 is FQGNSA. Trimming pared 1 base from V and 7 bases from J, leaving 13 bases between. This CDR3 has 14 amino acids. CDR3 protein: CASSLGPFPGTQYF. Written as DNA, the CDR3 is TGTGCCAGCAGCTTAGGGCCGTTTCCAGGGACCCAGTACTTC.

This clonotype was recorded at least ten times. This chain connects TRBV5-6 to TRBJ2-1; unclear D gene. The germline V and J ends were trimmed by 1 base and 10 bases, with 12 bases remaining between them. Germline CDR1 SGHDT, CDR2 YYEEEE. The CDR3 is 13 amino acids. The CDR3 sequence: CASSLLLGREQFF. The DNA of the CDR3 is TGTGCCAGCAGCTTGTTACTCGGAAGAGAGCAGTTCTTC. Based on the CDR3 plus reference TRBV5-6 and TRBJ2-1, the full variable domain is DAGVTQSPTHLIKTRGQQVTLRCSPKSGHDTVSWYQQALGQGPQFIFQYYEEEERQRGNFPDRFSGHQFPNYSSELNVNALLLGDSALYLCASSLLLGREQFFGPGTRLTVL.

This clonotype was detected ten times or more. V is TRBV5-6 and J is TRBJ1-2, with a weak D call TRBD1 (6 bases). The CDR3 contains 15 residues. Trimming stripped 2 bases from V and 5 bases from J, with 16 bases between. Germline V lookup: CDR1 SGHDT, CDR2 YYEEEE. CDR3 nucleotides: TGTGCCAGCAGCTTCTGGGGGGGCGGCAGTTATGGCTACACCTTC. Translating gives CASSFWGGGSYGYTF.

This chain uses TRBV20-1 with TRBJ1-2; D remains ambiguous. The CDR3 loop spans 12 amino acids. In germline, CDR1 is DFQATT, CDR2 SNEGSKA (reference sequence). Deletions cut 3 bases from V and 5 bases from J, with 10 bases between. The chain's CDR3 is CSARNGDYGYTF. The CDR3 region has the DNA TGCAGTGCTAGGAACGGAGATTATGGCTACACCTTC.

The chain joins TRBV6-2 or TRBV6-3 to TRBJ1-2, with D perhaps matching TRBD1 (6 bases). V was pared by 6 bases and J by 4 bases, with 24 bases between. The CDR3 is 17 amino acids. CDR1 MNHEY and CDR2 SVGEGT come from the germline V gene. The CDR3 nucleotides are TGTGCCAGCAGCTCGAATTTAAACGGGACATTCCGCTATGGCTACACCTTC. This codes for CASSSNLNGTFRYGYTF.

This clonotype has a count of ten or more. The genes are TRBV5-1 and TRBJ2-1, with no clear D. The V end lost 0 bases, the J end lost 9 bases, and 10 bases lay between the germline ends. Germline V CDR1 and CDR2: SGHRS, YFSETQ. This CDR3 has 13 amino acids. CDR3 nucleotide sequence: TGCGCCAGCAGCTTGGAAGACGGTACTGAGCAGTTCTTC. As protein: CASSLEDGTEQFF.